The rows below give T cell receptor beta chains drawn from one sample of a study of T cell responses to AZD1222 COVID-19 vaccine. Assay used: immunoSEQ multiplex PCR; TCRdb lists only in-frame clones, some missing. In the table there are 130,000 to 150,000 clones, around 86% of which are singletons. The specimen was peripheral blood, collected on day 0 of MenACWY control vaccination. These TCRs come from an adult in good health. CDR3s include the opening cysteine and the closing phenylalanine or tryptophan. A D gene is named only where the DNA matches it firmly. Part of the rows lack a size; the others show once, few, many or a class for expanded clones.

CASSEWQGRLAFF,TGTGCCAGCAGTGAGTGGCAGGGGCGTCTGGCTTTCTTT,TRBJ1-1,.,.,TRBV6-1
CASSSPRGGEQFF,TGTGCCAGCAGTTCCCCCCGGGGGGGTGAGCAGTTCTTC,TRBJ2-1,TRBD2,.,TRBV6-5
CASSRESINYGYTF,TGTGCCAGCAGTCGGGAAAGCATAAACTATGGCTACACCTTC,TRBJ1-2,.,.,TRBV7-9
CASRGQGETQYF,TGTGCCAGCAGGGGGCAGGGGGAGACCCAGTACTTC,TRBJ2-5,.,few,TRBV2
CASSIDYLNTEAFF,TGTGCCAGTAGTATAGATTACTTGAACACTGAAGCTTTCTTT,TRBJ1-1,.,.,TRBV19
CASSYPEDTQYF,TGTGCCAGCAGTTACCCTGAAGATACGCAGTATTTT,TRBJ2-3,.,.,TRBV6-2/TRBV6-3
CASSLGQGAYEQYF,TGCGCCAGCAGCTTGGGACAGGGGGCCTACGAGCAGTACTTC,TRBJ2-7,TRBD1,.,TRBV5-1
CASAASGANVLTF,TGTGCCAGCGCCGCCTCTGGGGCCAACGTCCTGACTTTC,TRBJ2-6,.,.,TRBV12-3/TRBV12-4
CASKGGGGSPLHF,TGTGCCAGCAAGGGGGGGGGCGGTTCACCCCTCCACTTT,TRBJ1-6,.,.,TRBV27
CASSSSRGDYEQYF,TGTGCCAGCAGCTCCTCCCGGGGAGACTACGAGCAGTACTTC,TRBJ2-7,.,.,TRBV7-9
CASSWGTGNSNQPQHF,TGTGCCAGCAGCTGGGGAACAGGGAATAGCAATCAGCCCCAGCATTTT,TRBJ1-5,.,.,TRBV7-8
CASSPPDFRQGEDRDTQYF,TGTGCCAGCTCACCACCGGACTTTCGGCAGGGTGAAGATAGAGATACGCAGTATTTT,TRBJ2-3,.,.,TRBV18
CASSLGDVAEAFF,TGTGCCAGCAGTTTAGGGGACGTCGCTGAAGCTTTCTTT,TRBJ1-1,.,.,TRBV12-3/TRBV12-4
CASSQGLGNTIYF,TGTGCCAGCAGCCAGGGGCTCGGAAACACCATATATTTT,TRBJ1-3,.,.,TRBV7-6
CASRQGPRGGRTDTQYF,TGTGCCAGCAGACAAGGGCCGCGGGGGGGGCGCACAGATACGCAGTATTTT,TRBJ2-3,TRBD2,.,TRBV11-2
CASRQGGDQPQHF,TGTGCCAGCAGACAGGGTGGGGATCAGCCCCAGCATTTT,TRBJ1-5,.,.,TRBV2
CASSLWQLNTEAFF,TGTGCCAGCAGCTTGTGGCAATTGAACACTGAAGCTTTCTTT,TRBJ1-1,.,.,TRBV5-6
CASSVGGDTQYF,TGTGCCAGCAGCGTAGGTGGAGATACGCAGTATTTT,TRBJ2-3,.,.,TRBV9
CASTPTDRTFTDTQYF,TGTGCCAGCACCCCAACCGACAGAACCTTCACAGATACGCAGTATTTT,TRBJ2-3,.,.,TRBV7-8
CASAISYEQYF,TGTGCTAGTGCCATATCCTACGAGCAGTACTTC,TRBJ2-7,.,.,TRBV12-5
CASSYFLGSISGNTIYF,TGTGCCAGCAGTTACTTCCTAGGGTCTATCTCTGGAAACACCATATATTTT,TRBJ1-3,.,.,TRBV6-2/TRBV6-3
CASSFRQRDTQYF,TGTGCCAGCAGCTTCAGACAGCGAGATACGCAGTATTTT,TRBJ2-3,.,medium-sized,TRBV7-9
CASSLDSRLSGNTIYF,TGTGCCAGCAGCCTAGATAGCAGGCTCTCTGGAAACACCATATATTTT,TRBJ1-3,.,.,TRBV3-1/TRBV3-2
CASNVDGNQPQHF,TGTGCCAGCAATGTAGACGGCAATCAGCCCCAGCATTTT,TRBJ1-5,.,.,TRBV6-5
CASRIGQRTEAFF,TGTGCCAGTAGGATAGGACAGAGAACTGAAGCTTTCTTT,TRBJ1-1,.,.,TRBV19
CAFNTQVNYGYTF,TGTGCCTTTAACACCCAGGTTAACTATGGCTACACCTTC,TRBJ1-2,.,few,TRBV30
CASSPIVGTYNEQFF,TGTGCCAGCAGTCCCATTGTGGGTACCTACAATGAGCAGTTCTTC,TRBJ2-1,.,.,TRBV7-2
CASSPGTGARNEQFF,TGTGCCAGCTCACCTGGGACAGGGGCTCGGAATGAGCAGTTCTTC,TRBJ2-1,TRBD1,.,TRBV18
CASSHRVGGETQYF,TGTGCCAGCAGCCACAGGGTAGGGGGAGAGACCCAGTACTTC,TRBJ2-5,.,.,TRBV3-1/TRBV3-2
CASSIDGQGGDTQYF,TGTGCCAGTAGTATAGATGGCCAGGGAGGGGATACGCAGTATTTT,TRBJ2-3,TRBD2,few,TRBV19
CASSQEPFDEQFF,TGTGCCAGCAGCCAAGAACCCTTTGATGAGCAGTTCTTC,TRBJ2-1,.,.,TRBV4-2
CASSLQGEDSPLHF,TGCGCCAGCAGCTTACAGGGGGAAGATTCACCCCTCCACTTT,TRBJ1-6,TRBD1,.,TRBV5-1
CASSQPGQEYEQYF,TGCGCCAGCAGCCAACCGGGACAGGAGTACGAGCAGTACTTC,TRBJ2-7,TRBD1,.,TRBV4-1
CASSPGYGYTF,TGTGCCAGCAGCCCCGGCTATGGCTACACCTTC,TRBJ1-2,.,few,TRBV3-1/TRBV3-2
CAIRGDRLAASYNEQFF,TGTGCCATCAGAGGAGACAGACTAGCGGCTTCCTACAATGAGCAGTTCTTC,TRBJ2-1,TRBD2,.,TRBV10-3
CASSPDRGRTNSNQPQHF,TGTGCCAGCAGTCCGGACAGGGGGCGAACGAATAGCAATCAGCCCCAGCATTTT,TRBJ1-5,TRBD1,.,TRBV28
CASSVNTDTQYF,TGCGCCAGCAGCGTTAACACAGATACGCAGTATTTT,TRBJ2-3,.,.,TRBV5-1